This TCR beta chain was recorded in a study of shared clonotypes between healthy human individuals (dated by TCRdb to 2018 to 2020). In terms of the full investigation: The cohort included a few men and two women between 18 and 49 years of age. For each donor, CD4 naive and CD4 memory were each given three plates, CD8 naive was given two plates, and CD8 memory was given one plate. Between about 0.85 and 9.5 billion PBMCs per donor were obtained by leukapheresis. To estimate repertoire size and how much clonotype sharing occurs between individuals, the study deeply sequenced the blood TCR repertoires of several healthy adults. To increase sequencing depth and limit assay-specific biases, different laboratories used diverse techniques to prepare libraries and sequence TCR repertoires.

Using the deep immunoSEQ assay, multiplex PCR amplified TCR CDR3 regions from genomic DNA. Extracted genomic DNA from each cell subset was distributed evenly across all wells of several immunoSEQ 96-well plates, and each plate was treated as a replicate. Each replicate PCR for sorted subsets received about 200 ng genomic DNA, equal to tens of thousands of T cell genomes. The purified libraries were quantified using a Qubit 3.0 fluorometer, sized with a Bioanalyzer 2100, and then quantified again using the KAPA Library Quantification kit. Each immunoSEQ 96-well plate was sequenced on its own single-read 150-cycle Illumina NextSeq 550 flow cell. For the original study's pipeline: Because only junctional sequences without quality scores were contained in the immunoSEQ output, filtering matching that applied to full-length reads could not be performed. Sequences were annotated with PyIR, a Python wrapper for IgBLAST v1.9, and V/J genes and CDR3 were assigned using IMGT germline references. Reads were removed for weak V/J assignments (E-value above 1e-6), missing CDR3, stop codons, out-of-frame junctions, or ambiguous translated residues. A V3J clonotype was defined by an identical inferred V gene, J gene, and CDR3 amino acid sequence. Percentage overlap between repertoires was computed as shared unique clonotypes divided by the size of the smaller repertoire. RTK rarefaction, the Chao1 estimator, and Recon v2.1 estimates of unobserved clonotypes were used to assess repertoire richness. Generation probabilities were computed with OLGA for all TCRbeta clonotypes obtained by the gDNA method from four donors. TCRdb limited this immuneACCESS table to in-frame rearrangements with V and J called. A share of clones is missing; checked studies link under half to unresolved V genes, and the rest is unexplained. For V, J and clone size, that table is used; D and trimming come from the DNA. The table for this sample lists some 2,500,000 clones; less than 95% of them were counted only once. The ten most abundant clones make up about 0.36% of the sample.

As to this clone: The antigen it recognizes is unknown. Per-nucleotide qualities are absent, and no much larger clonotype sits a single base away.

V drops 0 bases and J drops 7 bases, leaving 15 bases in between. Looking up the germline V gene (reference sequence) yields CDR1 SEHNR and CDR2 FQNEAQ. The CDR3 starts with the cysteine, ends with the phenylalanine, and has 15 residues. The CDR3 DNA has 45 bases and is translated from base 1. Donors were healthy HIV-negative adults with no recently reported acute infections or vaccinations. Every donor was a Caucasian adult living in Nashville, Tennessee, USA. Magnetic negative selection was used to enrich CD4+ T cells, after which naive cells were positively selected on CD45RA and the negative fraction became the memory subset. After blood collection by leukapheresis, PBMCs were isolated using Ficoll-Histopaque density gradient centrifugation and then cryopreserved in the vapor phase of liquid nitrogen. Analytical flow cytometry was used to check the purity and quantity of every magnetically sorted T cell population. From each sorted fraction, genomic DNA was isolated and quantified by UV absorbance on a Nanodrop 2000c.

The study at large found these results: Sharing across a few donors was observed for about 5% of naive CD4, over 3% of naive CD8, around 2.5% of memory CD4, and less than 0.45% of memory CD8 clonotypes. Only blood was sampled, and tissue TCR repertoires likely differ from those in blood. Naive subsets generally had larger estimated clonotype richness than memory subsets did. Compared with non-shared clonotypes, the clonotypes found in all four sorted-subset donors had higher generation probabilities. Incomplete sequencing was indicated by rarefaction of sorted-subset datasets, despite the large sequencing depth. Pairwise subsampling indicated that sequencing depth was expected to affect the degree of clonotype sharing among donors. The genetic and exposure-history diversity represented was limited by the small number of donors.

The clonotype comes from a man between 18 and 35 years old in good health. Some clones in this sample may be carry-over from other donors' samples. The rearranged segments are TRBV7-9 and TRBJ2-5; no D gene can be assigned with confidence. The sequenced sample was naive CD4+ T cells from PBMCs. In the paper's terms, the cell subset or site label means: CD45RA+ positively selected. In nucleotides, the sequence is TGTGCCAGCAGCTTAGCTAAGGAGTCCCTTCTGACCCAGTACTTC. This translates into CASSLAKESLLTQYF.